This T cell receptor (beta chain) is from a study of persistence of HIV-infected CD4 T cells. On the study more broadly: Donors had been on suppressive ART for a median of around 8 years. General study results and limits: TCRbeta richness was lower in CMV- and Gag-responding cells than in anti-CD3/anti-CD28-responding cells.

As regards this clone: Its target is not known.

Sequencing used immunoSEQ version 4 in survey mode. Some clones are missing from TCRdb's copy, which holds only in-frame ones; the method was immunoSEQ multiplex PCR. This sample yields about 40,000 clones, of which around 78% are seen a single time; around 14% belongs to the top ten. The germline V and J ends were trimmed by 7 bases and 5 bases, with 22 bases remaining between them. The CDR3 runs to 16 residues. Germline-derived CDR1 and CDR2 are MNHEY and SVGEGT. Cells were stimulated with overlapping HIV-1 Gag 15-mer peptides. CD40L/CD69 double-negative CD45RO-high memory CD4+ T cells were collected. CD8-depleted PBMCs were stimulated 18 hours with anti-CD28/CD49d costimulation, CD40-blocking antibody and enfuvirtide.

The input for sequencing was CD4+ T cells sorted from PBMCs after roughly 18-hour stimulation, taken from a patient who received antiretroviral therapy. The receptor was isolated from an adult man with HIV who was CMV-seropositive. This chain connects TRBV6-2 or TRBV6-3 to TRBJ2-3; D possibly uses TRBD1 or TRBD2 (6 bases each). The CDR3 DNA is TGTGCCAGCACCCCAAACGTTGGGGGGCGAGTAGATACGCAGTATTTT. This gives the protein CASTPNVGGRVDTQYF.